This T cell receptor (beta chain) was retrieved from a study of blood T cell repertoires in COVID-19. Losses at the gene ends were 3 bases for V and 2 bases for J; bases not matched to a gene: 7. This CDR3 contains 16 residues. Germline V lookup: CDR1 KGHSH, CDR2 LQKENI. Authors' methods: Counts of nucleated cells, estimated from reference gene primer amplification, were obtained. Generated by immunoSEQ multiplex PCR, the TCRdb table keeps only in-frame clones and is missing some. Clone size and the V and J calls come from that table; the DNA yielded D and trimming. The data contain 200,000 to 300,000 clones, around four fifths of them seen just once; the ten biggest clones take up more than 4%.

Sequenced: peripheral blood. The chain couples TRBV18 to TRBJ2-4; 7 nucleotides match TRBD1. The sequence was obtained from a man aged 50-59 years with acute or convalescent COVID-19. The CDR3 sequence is CASSPLPTGTKNIQYF. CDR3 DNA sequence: TGTGCCAGCTCACCCTTACCGACAGGGACCAAAAACATTCAGTACTTC.